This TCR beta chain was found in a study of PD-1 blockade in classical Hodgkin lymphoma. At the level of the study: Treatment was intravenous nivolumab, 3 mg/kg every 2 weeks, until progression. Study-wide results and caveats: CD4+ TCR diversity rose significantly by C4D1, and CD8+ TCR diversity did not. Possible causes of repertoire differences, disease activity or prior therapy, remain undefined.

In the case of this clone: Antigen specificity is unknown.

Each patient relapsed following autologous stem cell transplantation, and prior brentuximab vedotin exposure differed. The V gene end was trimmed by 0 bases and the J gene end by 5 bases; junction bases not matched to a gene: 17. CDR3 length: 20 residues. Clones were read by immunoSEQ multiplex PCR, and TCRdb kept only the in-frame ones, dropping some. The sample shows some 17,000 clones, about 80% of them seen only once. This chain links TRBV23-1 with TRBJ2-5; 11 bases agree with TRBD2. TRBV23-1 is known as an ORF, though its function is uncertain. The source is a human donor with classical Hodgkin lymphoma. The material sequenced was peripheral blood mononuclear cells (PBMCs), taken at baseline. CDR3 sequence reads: CASSQSGETSGIPYPETQYF. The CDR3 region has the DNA TGCGCCAGCAGTCAATCGGGAGAGACTAGCGGGATCCCATACCCCGAGACCCAGTACTTC.